This entry concerns a single T cell receptor (beta chain). The CDR3 consists of 13 residues. Germline V gives CDR1 GTSNPN, CDR2 SVGIG (reference sequence). V was pared by 2 bases and J by 9 bases, with 14 bases between. The data are from a study of graft-versus-host responses after intestinal transplantation. Study-wide context: Induction with anti-thymocyte globulin, then tacrolimus and steroids for around three years, was given to all recipients. Study outcomes and limitations: Patients with graft-donor T cell macrochimerism had high graft-versus-host to host-versus-graft clonal ratios in allografts.

The repertoire was sequenced with immunoSEQ multiplex PCR; TCRdb's copy has only in-frame clones and lacks some. The table has tens of thousands of clones, just under 45% seen once. Plating of roughly 200,000 CFSE-labeled responder cells was done together with roughly 200,000 irradiated, violet-dye-labeled stimulator cells. J is TRBJ1-5 and V is TRBV30; tentatively, D is TRBD1 (5 bases). The receptor was derived from a human patient who was an organ donor for intestinal transplantation. The source material was alloreactive CD8+ T cells from a mixed lymphocyte reaction culture, sampled before transplantation. Sample subset: CFSE-low proliferating T cells sorted from approximately 6-day pre-transplant mixed lymphocyte reaction (GvH or HvG direction). DNA for the CDR3: TGTGCCTGGAGTTGGAGTTCCCAGGGGCCCCAGCATTTT. Its protein product is CAWSWSSQGPQHF.